A selection of T cell receptor beta chains follows, all from one sample in a study of beta chain features in type 1 diabetes. Sequencing used immunoSEQ multiplex PCR; TCRdb keeps in-frame clones, though not all of them. The table has around 500,000 clones, roughly 30% seen once; the top ten hold 0.065%. Sequenced material: naive CD4+ T cells from blood. These receptors came from a man younger than 35 in good health. The CDR3 runs from the conserved cysteine through the conserved F or W. Fields, in order: D gene, V gene, clone size, J gene, CDR3 DNA, CDR3 protein. A D gene is named only where the DNA matches it firmly. For some rows the clone size is stated as once, few or many, or as a class when expanded; others skip it.

d_call: TRBD1; v_call: TRBV5-4; clone_size: NA; j_call: TRBJ2-6; cdr3_nt: TGTGCCAGCAGCTCGACAGGGACTGGGGCCAACGTCCTGACTTTC; cdr3_aa: CASSSTGTGANVLTF
d_call: NA; v_call: TRBV29-1; clone_size: few; j_call: TRBJ2-3; cdr3_nt: TGCGGACTAAGGGGTTCAGATACGCAGTATTTT; cdr3_aa: CGLRGSDTQYF
d_call: NA; v_call: TRBV4-1; clone_size: once; j_call: TRBJ1-2; cdr3_nt: TGCGCCAGCAGCCAAGAGGAGGCAGGGCGGCATGGCTACACCTTC; cdr3_aa: CASSQEEAGRHGYTF
d_call: TRBD2; v_call: TRBV9; clone_size: NA; j_call: TRBJ2-7; cdr3_nt: TGTGCCAGCAGCGTAGGACTAGCGGGAGGTTCGCAGTACTTC; cdr3_aa: CASSVGLAGGSQYF
d_call: NA; v_call: TRBV19; clone_size: NA; j_call: TRBJ2-2; cdr3_nt: TGTGCCAGTAGTATACCTAACACCGGGGAGCTGTTTTTT; cdr3_aa: CASSIPNTGELFF
d_call: NA; v_call: TRBV7-2; clone_size: NA; j_call: TRBJ2-3; cdr3_nt: TGTGCCAGCAGCTTAGGTCCGGGACCTGGGTATTTT; cdr3_aa: CASSLGPGPGYF
d_call: NA; v_call: TRBV7-2; clone_size: few; j_call: TRBJ2-4; cdr3_nt: TGTGCCAGCAGCCGTAGCGGTGGCGAAAACATTCAGTACTTC; cdr3_aa: CASSRSGGENIQYF
d_call: NA; v_call: TRBV7-2; clone_size: NA; j_call: TRBJ2-5; cdr3_nt: TGTGCCAGCAGCCCGGACACCGAAGAGACCCAGTACTTC; cdr3_aa: CASSPDTEETQYF
d_call: NA; v_call: TRBV13; clone_size: few; j_call: TRBJ2-3; cdr3_nt: TGTGCCAGCAGCTCCCGGCAGGGGACAGATACGCAGTATTTT; cdr3_aa: CASSSRQGTDTQYF
d_call: TRBD1; v_call: TRBV28; clone_size: NA; j_call: TRBJ2-7; cdr3_nt: TGTGCCGTGTTATCGGGGACAGGGGCGTATGAGCAGTACTTC; cdr3_aa: CAVLSGTGAYEQYF
d_call: TRBD2; v_call: TRBV10-3; clone_size: few; j_call: TRBJ2-3; cdr3_nt: TGTGCCATCAGGCCGGGACTAGCAAGCACAGATACGCAGTATTTT; cdr3_aa: CAIRPGLASTDTQYF
d_call: NA; v_call: TRBV25-1; clone_size: few; j_call: TRBJ2-2; cdr3_nt: TGTGCCAGCAAGGGGGACACCGGGGAGCTGTTTTTT; cdr3_aa: CASKGDTGELFF
d_call: NA; v_call: TRBV10-2; clone_size: few; j_call: TRBJ2-3; cdr3_nt: TGCGCCAGCAGTGATCCGTTCACAGATACGCAGTATTTT; cdr3_aa: CASSDPFTDTQYF
d_call: TRBD2; v_call: TRBV7-2; clone_size: few; j_call: TRBJ2-1; cdr3_nt: TGTGCCAGCAGCCCTCTAGCGGGAGGGAATGAGCAGTTCTTC; cdr3_aa: CASSPLAGGNEQFF
d_call: NA; v_call: TRBV18; clone_size: NA; j_call: TRBJ2-3; cdr3_nt: TGTGCCAGCTCACTACAGGGAATTGAAGATACGCAGTATTTT; cdr3_aa: CASSLQGIEDTQYF
d_call: NA; v_call: TRBV10-3; clone_size: NA; j_call: TRBJ2-5; cdr3_nt: TGTGCCATCAGTGAGATTGGAGAGACCCAGTACTTC; cdr3_aa: CAISEIGETQYF
d_call: TRBD2; v_call: TRBV9; clone_size: NA; j_call: TRBJ2-3; cdr3_nt: TGTGCCAGCAGCGCTGAGGGGAGAAGTCTAGCGGGCCAAACAGATACGCAGTATTTT; cdr3_aa: CASSAEGRSLAGQTDTQYF
d_call: NA; v_call: TRBV4-3; clone_size: few; j_call: TRBJ1-2; cdr3_nt: TGCGCCAGCAGCCAGAGGACGGAACAAAACTATGGCTACACCTTC; cdr3_aa: CASSQRTEQNYGYTF
d_call: NA; v_call: TRBV29-1; clone_size: few; j_call: TRBJ1-1; cdr3_nt: TGCAGCGTTGGAGGAGGGGCTGGGTTGAACACTGAAGCTTTCTTT; cdr3_aa: CSVGGGAGLNTEAFF
d_call: NA; v_call: TRBV4-3; clone_size: NA; j_call: TRBJ2-5; cdr3_nt: TGCGCCAGCAGCCAAGATACGGTCCGGGAGACCCAGTACTTC; cdr3_aa: CASSQDTVRETQYF